The clone carrying this T cell receptor (beta chain) was picked up many times. From the germline J gene comes the end of the CDR3, since the read stops 3 residues before it. This specimen belongs to a study of T cell clonality in common variable immunodeficiency. The data were produced by immunoSEQ multiplex PCR, yet TCRdb's version contains in-frame clones alone and is incomplete. The specimen gives roughly 43,000 clones without singletons; the ten biggest hold roughly 0.66%. Looked up from germline, CDR1 is SGDLS and CDR2 is YYNGEE. CDR3 size: 13 residues. Sequencing used peripheral blood mononuclear cells. The chain combines TRBV9 with TRBJ1-1, with 7 bases identical to TRBD1. This clonotype originated in a person between 18 and 75 years old in good health. CDR3 bases read: TGTGCCAGCAGCCCCCAGGTACAGGGGGAA. It is translated as CASSPQVQGE. The whole CDR3 sequence reads CASSPQVQGEAFF.